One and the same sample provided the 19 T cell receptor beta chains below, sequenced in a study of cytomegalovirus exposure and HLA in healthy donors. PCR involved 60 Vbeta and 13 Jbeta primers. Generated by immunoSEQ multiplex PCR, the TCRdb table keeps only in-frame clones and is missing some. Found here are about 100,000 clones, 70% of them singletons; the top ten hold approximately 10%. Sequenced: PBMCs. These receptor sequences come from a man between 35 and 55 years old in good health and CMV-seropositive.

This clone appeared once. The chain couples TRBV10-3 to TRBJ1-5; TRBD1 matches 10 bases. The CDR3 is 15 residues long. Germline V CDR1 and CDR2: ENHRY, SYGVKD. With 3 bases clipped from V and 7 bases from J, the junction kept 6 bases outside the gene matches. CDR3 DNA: TGTGCCATCAGTGATCATGGGACAGGGGTACAGCCCCAGCATTTT. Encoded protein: CAISDHGTGVQPQHF.

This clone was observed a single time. The CDR3 protein is CASSLRDWGTGELFF. In DNA, the CDR3 is TGTGCCAGCAGTTTACGGGACTGGGGCACCGGGGAGCTGTTTTTT. The rearrangement links TRBV27 to TRBJ2-2; weak D call: TRBD2 (6 bases). The V gene's germline CDR1 is MNHEY and CDR2 SMNVEV (reference sequence). V gave up 2 bases and J gave up 4 bases, with 11 bases separating them. The CDR3 consists of 15 residues.

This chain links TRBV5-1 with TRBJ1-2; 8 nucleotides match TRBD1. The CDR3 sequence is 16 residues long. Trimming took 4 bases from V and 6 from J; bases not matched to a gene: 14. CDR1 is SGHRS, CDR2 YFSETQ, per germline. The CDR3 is CASSIDGIDRGHGYTF. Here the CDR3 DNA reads TGCGCCAGCAGCATAGATGGGATCGACAGGGGTCATGGCTACACCTTC.

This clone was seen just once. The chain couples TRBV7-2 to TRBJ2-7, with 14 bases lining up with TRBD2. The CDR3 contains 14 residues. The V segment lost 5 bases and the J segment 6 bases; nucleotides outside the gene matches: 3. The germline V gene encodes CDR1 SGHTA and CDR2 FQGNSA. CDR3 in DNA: TGTGCCAGCAGCGCGGGACTAGCGGGAGTCGAGCAGTACTTC. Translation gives CASSAGLAGVEQYF.

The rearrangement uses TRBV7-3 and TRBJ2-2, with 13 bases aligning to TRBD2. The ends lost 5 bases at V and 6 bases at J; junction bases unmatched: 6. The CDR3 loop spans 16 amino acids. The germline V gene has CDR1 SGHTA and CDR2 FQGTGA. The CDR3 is CASSVTSGRTAGELFF. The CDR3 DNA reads TGTGCCAGCAGCGTGACTAGCGGGAGGACCGCCGGGGAGCTGTTTTTT.

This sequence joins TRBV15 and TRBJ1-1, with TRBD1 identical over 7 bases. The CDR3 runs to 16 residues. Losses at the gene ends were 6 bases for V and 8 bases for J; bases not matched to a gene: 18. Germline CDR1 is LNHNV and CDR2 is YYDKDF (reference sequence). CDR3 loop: CATSFDGRGTPSEAFF. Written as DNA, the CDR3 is TGTGCCACCAGTTTCGACGGCAGGGGGACTCCCTCCGAAGCTTTCTTT.

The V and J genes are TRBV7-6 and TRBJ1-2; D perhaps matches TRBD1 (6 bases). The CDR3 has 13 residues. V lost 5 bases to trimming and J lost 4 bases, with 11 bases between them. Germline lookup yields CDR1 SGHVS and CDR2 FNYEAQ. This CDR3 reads CASSAQGGYGYTF. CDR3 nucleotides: TGTGCCAGCAGCGCACAGGGCGGCTATGGCTACACCTTC. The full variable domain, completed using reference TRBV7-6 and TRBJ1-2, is GAGVSQSPRYKVTKRGQDVALRCDPISGHVSLYWYRQALGQGPEFLTYFNYEAQQDKSGLPNDRFSAERPEGSISTLTIQRTEQRDSAMYRCASSAQGGYGYTFGSGTRLTVV.

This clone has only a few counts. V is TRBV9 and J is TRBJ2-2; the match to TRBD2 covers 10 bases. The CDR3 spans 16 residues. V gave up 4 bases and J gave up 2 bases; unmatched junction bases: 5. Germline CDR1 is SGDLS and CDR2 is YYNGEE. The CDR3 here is CASSFGLAANTGELFF. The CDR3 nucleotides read TGTGCCAGCAGCTTTGGACTAGCGGCTAACACCGGGGAGCTGTTTTTT.

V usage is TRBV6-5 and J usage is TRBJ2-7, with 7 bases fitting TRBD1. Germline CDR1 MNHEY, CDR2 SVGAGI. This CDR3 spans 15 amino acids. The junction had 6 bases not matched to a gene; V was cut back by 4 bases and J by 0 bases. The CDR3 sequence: CASSWRTGLSYEQYF. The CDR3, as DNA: TGTGCCAGCAGTTGGCGGACAGGACTCTCCTACGAGCAGTACTTC.

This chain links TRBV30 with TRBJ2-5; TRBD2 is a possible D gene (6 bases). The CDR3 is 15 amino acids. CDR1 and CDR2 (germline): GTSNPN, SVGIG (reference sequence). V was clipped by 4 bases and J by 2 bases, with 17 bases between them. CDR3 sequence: CAWTSIGTAQETQYF. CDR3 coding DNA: TGTGCCTGGACGTCCATCGGGACTGCTCAAGAGACCCAGTACTTC. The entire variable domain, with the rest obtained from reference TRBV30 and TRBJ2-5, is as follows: SQTIHQWPATLVQPVGSPLSLECTVEGTSNPNLYWYRQAAGRGLQLLFYSVGIGQISSEVPQNLSASRPQDRQFILSSKKLLLSDSGFYLCAWTSIGTAQETQYFGPGTRLLVL.

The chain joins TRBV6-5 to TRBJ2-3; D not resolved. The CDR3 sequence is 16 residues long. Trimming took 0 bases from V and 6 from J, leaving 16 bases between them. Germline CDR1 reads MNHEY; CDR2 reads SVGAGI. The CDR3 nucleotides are TGTGCCAGCAGTTACTCGATCGCGGTCGTTTCGGATACGCAGTATTTT. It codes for CASSYSIAVVSDTQYF.

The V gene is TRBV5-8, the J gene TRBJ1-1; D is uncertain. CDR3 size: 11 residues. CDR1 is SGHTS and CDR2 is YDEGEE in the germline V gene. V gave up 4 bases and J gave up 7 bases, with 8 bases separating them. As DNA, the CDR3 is TGTGCCAGCAGCACGAGGCGTGAAGCTTTCTTT. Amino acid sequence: CASSTRREAFF. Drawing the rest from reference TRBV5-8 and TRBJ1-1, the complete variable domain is EAGVTQSPTHLIKTRGQQATLRCSPISGHTSVYWYQQALGLGLQFLLWYDEGEERNRGNFPPRFSGRQFPNYSSELNVNALELEDSALYLCASSTRREAFFGQGTRLTVV.

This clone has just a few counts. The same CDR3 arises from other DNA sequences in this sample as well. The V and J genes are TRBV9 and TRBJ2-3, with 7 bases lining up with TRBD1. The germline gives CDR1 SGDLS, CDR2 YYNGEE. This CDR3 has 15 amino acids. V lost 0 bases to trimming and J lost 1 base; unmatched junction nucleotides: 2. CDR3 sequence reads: CASSVVTGGTDTQYF. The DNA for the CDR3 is TGTGCCAGCAGCGTAGTAACAGGGGGCACAGATACGCAGTATTTT.

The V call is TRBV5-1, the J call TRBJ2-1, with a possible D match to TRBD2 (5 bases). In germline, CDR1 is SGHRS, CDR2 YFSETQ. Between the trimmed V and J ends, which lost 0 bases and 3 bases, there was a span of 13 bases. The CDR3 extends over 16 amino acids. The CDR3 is CASSLGEGRDYNEQFF. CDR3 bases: TGCGCCAGCAGCTTGGGTGAGGGTAGGGACTACAATGAGCAGTTCTTC.

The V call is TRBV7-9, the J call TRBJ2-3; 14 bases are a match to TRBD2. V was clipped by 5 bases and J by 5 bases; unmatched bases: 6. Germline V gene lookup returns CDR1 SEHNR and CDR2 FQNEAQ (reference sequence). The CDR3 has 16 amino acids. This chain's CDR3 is CASSPPGLAGEDTQYF. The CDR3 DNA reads TGTGCCAGCAGCCCACCGGGACTAGCGGGAGAAGATACGCAGTATTTT.

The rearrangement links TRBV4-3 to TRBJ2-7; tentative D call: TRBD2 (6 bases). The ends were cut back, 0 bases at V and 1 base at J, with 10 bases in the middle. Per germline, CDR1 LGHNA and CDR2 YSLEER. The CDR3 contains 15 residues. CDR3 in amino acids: CASSQEVAESYEQYF. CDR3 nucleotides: TGCGCCAGCAGCCAAGAGGTAGCGGAGTCCTACGAGCAGTACTTC.

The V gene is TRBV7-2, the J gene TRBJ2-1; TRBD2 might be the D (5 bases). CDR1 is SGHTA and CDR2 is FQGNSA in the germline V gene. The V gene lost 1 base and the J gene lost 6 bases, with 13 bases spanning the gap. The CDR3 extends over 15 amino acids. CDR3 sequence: CASSLVTGRGNEQFF. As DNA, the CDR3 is TGTGCCAGCAGCTTAGTCACGGGAAGAGGCAATGAGCAGTTCTTC.

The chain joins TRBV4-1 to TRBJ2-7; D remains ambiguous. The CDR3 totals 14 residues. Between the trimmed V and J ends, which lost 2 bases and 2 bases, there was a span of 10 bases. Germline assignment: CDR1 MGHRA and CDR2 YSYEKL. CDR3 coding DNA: TGCGCCAGCAGCCAAACCCCTATTACCTACGAGCAGTACTTC. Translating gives CASSQTPITYEQYF.

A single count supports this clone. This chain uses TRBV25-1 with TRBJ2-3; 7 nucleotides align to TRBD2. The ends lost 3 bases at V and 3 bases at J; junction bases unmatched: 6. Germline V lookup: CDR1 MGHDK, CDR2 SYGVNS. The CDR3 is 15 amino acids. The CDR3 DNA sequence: TGTGCCAGCAGTGACCCCGCCGGGGGGACAGATACGCAGTATTTT. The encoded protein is CASSDPAGGTDTQYF.